Below, 31 T cell receptor beta chains from the same sample are listed, as sequenced in a study of fetal regulatory T cell absence and autoimmunity. Profiling relied on immunoSEQ multiplex PCR, and the TCRdb table lists in-frame clones only, not all of them. This repertoire shows around 45,000 clones, about 80% found once; its top ten account for about 0.37%. The sequencing input was cord blood. All receptors derive from a newborn boy with IPEX syndrome.

The CDR3 sequence: CASSLARGGTDTQYF. The CDR3 nucleotides are TGCGCCAGCAGCTTGGCCAGGGGGGGCACAGATACGCAGTATTTT. This chain connects TRBV5-1 to TRBJ2-3; D is possibly TRBD1 (7 bases). Trimming stripped 0 bases from V and 1 base from J, with 9 bases between. The CDR3 is made up of 15 amino acids. Germline CDR1 is SGHRS and CDR2 is YFSETQ.

The rearrangement joins TRBV30 to TRBJ1-5, with 8 bases that match TRBD1. This CDR3 contains 13 residues. The germline V gene encodes CDR1 GTSNPN and CDR2 SVGIG (reference sequence). With 5 bases clipped from V and 4 bases from J, the junction kept 4 bases outside the gene matches. CDR3 nucleotides: TGTGCCTGGGGACAGGGAGGGAATCAGCCCCAGCATTTT. This translates into CAWGQGGNQPQHF.

This clone was counted between two and nine times. The J gene is TRBJ2-3, the V gene TRBV5-4; D gene unclear. Germline lookup yields CDR1 SGHNT and CDR2 YYREEE (reference sequence). V was trimmed by 0 bases and J by 2 bases, leaving 4 bases between them. The CDR3 is 13 residues long. Written as DNA, the CDR3 is TGTGCCAGCAGCTTGGGCAACACAGATACGCAGTATTTT. Protein: CASSLGNTDTQYF.

The genes are TRBV5-3 and TRBJ1-1; unclear D gene. TRBV5-3 falls under the ORF class, with uncertain function. The CDR3 spans 13 residues. The ends were cut back, 0 bases at V and 2 bases at J, with 5 bases in the middle. CDR3 loop: CARSLGGNTEAFF. The CDR3 region has the DNA TGTGCCAGAAGCTTGGGGGGTAACACTGAAGCTTTCTTT.

The CDR3 sequence is CASSFLAVNEQFF. The CDR3 nucleotides are TGTGCCAGCAGCTTCCTAGCGGTGAATGAGCAGTTCTTC. The chain couples TRBV5-6 to TRBJ2-1, with 7 positions matching TRBD2. V dropped 2 bases and J dropped 7; count of bases not matched to a gene: 3. CDR3 length: 13 residues. The V gene's germline CDR1 is SGHDT and CDR2 YYEEEE.

V is TRBV11-2 and J is TRBJ2-7; TRBD2 might be the D (5 bases). The germline CDR1 and CDR2 sequences are SGHAT and FQNNGV. The CDR3 is 16 residues long. Between the trimmed V and J ends, which lost 1 base and 10 bases, there was a span of 23 bases. DNA of the CDR3: TGTGCCAGCAGCTTAGGCCCACACACCTCCACCGAGGGACAGTACTTC. This encodes CASSLGPHTSTEGQYF.

The V call is TRBV6-6, the J call TRBJ1-2, with D possibly TRBD1 on 5 matching bases. There are 14 residues in the CDR3. Germline V gene lookup returns CDR1 MNHNY and CDR2 SVGAGI (reference sequence). The V gene lost 6 bases and the J gene lost 4 bases, with 15 bases spanning the gap. The CDR3 DNA reads TGTGCCAGCAGGGATGGGGGGTACGGCTATGGCTACACCTTC. Residues: CASRDGGYGYGYTF.

The chain recombines TRBV4-3 with TRBJ2-7, with TRBD2 identical over 7 bases. In germline, CDR1 is LGHNA, CDR2 YSLEER. This CDR3 contains 13 residues. V dropped 1 base and J dropped 7; count of bases not matched to a gene: 4. CDR3 region: CASSQGWGGEQYF. CDR3 coding DNA: TGCGCCAGCAGCCAAGGATGGGGGGGGGAGCAGTACTTC.

The chain links TRBV14 to TRBJ1-2, with unresolved D. Trimming pared 0 bases from V and 5 bases from J, leaving 7 bases between. This CDR3 comprises 13 residues. The V gene's germline CDR1 is SGHDN and CDR2 FVKESK. Here the CDR3 reads CASSQDWEYGYTF. In DNA, the CDR3 is TGTGCCAGCAGCCAAGATTGGGAATATGGCTACACCTTC.

This sequence joins TRBV5-6 and TRBJ1-1; tentatively, D is TRBD1 (5 bases). The V end was cut by 5 bases, the J end by 4 bases, with 9 bases between. The CDR3 totals 12 residues. Germline-derived CDR1 and CDR2 are SGHDT and YYEEEE. Here the CDR3 DNA reads TGTGCCAGCAGACGGGGCCTCACTGAAGCTTTCTTT. It is translated as CASRRGLTEAFF.

J is TRBJ2-5 and V is TRBV6-1, with D perhaps given as TRBD1 or TRBD2 (5 bases each). The CDR3 spans 14 residues. Germline lookup yields CDR1 MNHNS and CDR2 SASEGT. The V and J ends lost 5 bases and 4 bases respectively, with 14 bases between them. CDR3 protein: CASSPGPIGETQYF. The CDR3 DNA reads TGTGCCAGCAGTCCGGGACCCATAGGAGAGACCCAGTACTTC.

A few counts support this clone. V usage is TRBV4-1 and J usage is TRBJ2-7, with 9 nucleotides matching TRBD2. The J segment lost 1 base and the V segment lost 0 bases, leaving 7 bases of the junction unmatched. The CDR3 totals 17 residues. The germline V gene encodes CDR1 MGHRA and CDR2 YSYEKL. The CDR3 spells CASSQDLPSGGSYEQYF. CDR3 in DNA: TGCGCCAGCAGCCAAGATCTCCCAAGCGGGGGGTCCTACGAGCAGTACTTC.

This rearrangement joins TRBV19 to TRBJ1-4; D not resolved. V lost 3 bases and J 8 bases, leaving 13 bases between the germline ends. The germline V gene encodes CDR1 LNHDA and CDR2 SQIVND (reference sequence). This CDR3 region has 14 residues. The CDR3 DNA is TGTGCCAGTAGTATTAGGAGAGTGGGAGAAAAACTGTTTTTT. As protein: CASSIRRVGEKLFF.

This chain joins TRBV18 and TRBJ1-1; 8 bases agree with TRBD1. V lost 1 base and J lost 4; bases outside the gene matches: 8. CDR3 length equals 16 residues. CDR1 is KGHSH, CDR2 LQKENI, per germline. DNA for the CDR3: TGTGCCAGCTCACCACTAGTTTCGGACAGGGCCACTGAAGCTTTCTTT. Protein product: CASSPLVSDRATEAFF. Full variable domain (missing parts from reference TRBV18 and TRBJ1-1): NAGVMQNPRHLVRRRGQEARLRCSPMKGHSHVYWYRQLPEEGLKFMVYLQKENIIDESGMPKERFSAEFPKEGPSILRIQQVVRGDSAAYFCASSPLVSDRATEAFFGQGTRLTVV.

V and J are TRBV6-6 and TRBJ2-3; D unclear. V was shortened by 0 bases and J by 2 bases, with 9 bases between the two germline ends. The CDR3 contains 15 residues. CDR1 is MNHNY, CDR2 SVGAGI, per germline (reference sequence). CDR3 bases: TGTGCCAGCAGTTACTCAGTCTACGCCACAGATACGCAGTATTTT. Its protein is CASSYSVYATDTQYF.

This rearrangement joins TRBV13 to TRBJ2-7; D is undetermined. Trimming took off 4 bases at V and 0 bases at J, with 19 bases between the two ends. Germline V gene data show CDR1 as PRHDT and CDR2 as FYEKMQ (reference sequence). There are 17 residues in the CDR3. The CDR3 DNA reads TGTGCCAGCAGCTCAACATCGCTCGCGTCTGTCTCCTACGAGCAGTACTTC. This codes for CASSSTSLASVSYEQYF.

This sequence joins TRBV21-1 and TRBJ1-5. TRBV21-1 has pseudogene status. The CDR3 consists of 17 residues. CDR3 residues: CASSKGAGSGGNQPQHF. Written as DNA, the CDR3 is TGTGCCAGCAGCAAAGGGGCTGGCTCGGGGGGCAATCAGCCCCAGCATTTT.

CDR3 nucleotides: TGTGCCAGTAGTATAGCTCGGGGGACCGGGGAGCTGTTTTTT. Its translation is CASSIARGTGELFF. This chain connects TRBV19 to TRBJ2-2; D is possibly TRBD2 (6 bases). V was trimmed by 1 base and J by 5 bases, leaving 8 bases between them. CDR3 length: 14 residues. Germline V gene lookup returns CDR1 LNHDA and CDR2 SQIVND (reference sequence).

The rearrangement links TRBV20-1 to TRBJ2-1; no clear D gene. The CDR3 runs to 8 residues. CDR1 and CDR2 from the germline V gene are DFQATT and SNEGSKA (reference sequence). The CDR3 region has the DNA TGCAGCCAAGACGAGCAGTTCTTC. Amino acids: CSQDEQFF.

The chain recombines TRBV18 with TRBJ1-4; no clear D. The CDR3 length is 16 residues. The V end lost 3 bases, the J end lost 4 bases, and 15 bases lay between the germline ends. In germline, CDR1 is KGHSH, CDR2 LQKENI. CDR3 coding DNA: TGTGCCAGCTCACCTGGAATGCAGGTCCTTAATGAAAAACTGTTTTTT. Protein product: CASSPGMQVLNEKLFF.

This clone has a handful of counts. The chain combines TRBV20-1 with TRBJ2-7; D is unresolved. This CDR3 contains 11 residues. Trimming shortened V by 6 bases and J by 3 bases, and 9 bases separated the two germline ends. Germline-derived CDR1 and CDR2 are DFQATT and SNEGSKA (reference sequence). The CDR3 protein is CSAASSYEQYF. DNA of the CDR3: TGCAGTGCCGCCTCTAGCTACGAGCAGTACTTC.

The chain couples TRBV6-1 to TRBJ2-7; D possibly corresponds to TRBD1 (6 bases). The germline V gene encodes CDR1 MNHNS and CDR2 SASEGT. With 10 bases removed from V and 2 bases from J, the gap between germline ends came to 18 bases. This CDR3 spans 14 amino acids. The CDR3 sequence: CATSPGAPTYEQYF. CDR3 nucleotide sequence: TGTGCCACCAGCCCAGGGGCGCCTACCTACGAGCAGTACTTC.

The chain recombines TRBV12-5 with TRBJ2-2; D not certain. This CDR3 has 16 amino acids. V lost 2 bases to trimming and J lost 3 bases, with 13 bases between them. CDR1 and CDR2 (germline): LGHNT, FRNRAP. For the CDR3, the DNA is TGTGCTAGTGGTTTGCTCGTCAGGCCCTACACCGGGGAGCTGTTTTTT. Its translation: CASGLLVRPYTGELFF. Drawing the rest from reference TRBV12-5 and TRBJ2-2, the complete variable domain is DARVTQTPRHKVTEMGQEVTMRCQPILGHNTVFWYRQTMMQGLELLAYFRNRAPLDDSGMPKDRFSAEMPDATLATLKIQPSEPRDSAVYFCASGLLVRPYTGELFFGEGSRLTVL.

V usage is TRBV2 and J usage is TRBJ2-3; D uncertain. V was cut by 8 bases and J by 4 bases, with 7 bases left in between. This CDR3 is built from 11 residues. Germline values: CDR1 SNHLY, CDR2 FYNNEI. This CDR3 reads CASPIPDTQYF. The DNA for the CDR3 is TGTGCCAGCCCCATCCCAGATACGCAGTATTTT.

The chain carries TRBV2 and TRBJ2-7; 7 bases are a match to TRBD2. CDR1 SNHLY and CDR2 FYNNEI come from the germline V gene. This CDR3 is 14 amino acids long. V gave up 5 bases and J gave up 0 bases; unmatched junction bases: 4. The CDR3 loop is CASSLAGLSYEQYF. CDR3 coding DNA: TGTGCCAGCAGTTTAGCGGGCCTCTCCTACGAGCAGTACTTC.

The gene calls are TRBV19 and TRBJ1-2; 8 bases line up with TRBD1. Germline assignment: CDR1 LNHDA and CDR2 SQIVND (reference sequence). With V trimmed by 1 base and J by 7 bases, 5 bases remained unmatched. This CDR3 comprises 14 residues. Here the CDR3 reads CASSIGQGFFGYTF. The CDR3, as DNA: TGTGCCAGTAGTATAGGACAGGGGTTTTTTGGCTACACCTTC.

The chain combines TRBV11-3 with TRBJ2-2; D is perhaps TRBD1 (6 bases). Per germline, CDR1 SGHNT and CDR2 YENEEA. The CDR3 extends over 16 amino acids. Trimming cost V 1 base and J 0 bases, with 9 bases left between them. The CDR3 reads CASSLAQGPNTGELFF. The DNA of the CDR3 is TGTGCCAGCAGCTTAGCACAGGGCCCGAACACCGGGGAGCTGTTTTTT.

The rearrangement uses TRBV25-1 and TRBJ1-1; D uncertain. The CDR3 is 16 residues long. The ends were cut back, 1 base at V and 3 bases at J, with 15 bases in the middle. Germline loops: CDR1 MGHDK, CDR2 SYGVNS. CDR3 protein: CASSELGGRMDTEAFF. CDR3 bases: TGTGCCAGCAGTGAATTGGGCGGGCGAATGGACACTGAAGCTTTCTTT.

The chain has TRBV14 and TRBJ2-7; the D is unclear. The germline V gene has CDR1 SGHDN and CDR2 FVKESK. The CDR3 length is 13 residues. The V and J ends lost 0 bases and 6 bases respectively, with 9 bases between them. CDR3: CASSQEVDGEQYF. The CDR3 region has the DNA TGTGCCAGCAGCCAAGAAGTTGATGGCGAGCAGTACTTC.

V usage is TRBV19 and J usage is TRBJ1-5; D is undetermined. The V end lost 6 bases, the J end lost 5 bases, and 11 bases lay between the germline ends. The CDR3 sequence is 13 residues long. Germline-derived CDR1 and CDR2 are LNHDA and SQIVND (reference sequence). The CDR3 DNA is TGTGCCAGTAGCCGCCGGTGGGATCAGCCCCAGCATTTT. Translated, it gives CASSRRWDQPQHF.

The chain uses TRBV4-1 and TRBJ2-3; unclear D gene. The ends were cut back, 1 base at V and 1 base at J, with 9 bases in the middle. CDR1 is MGHRA and CDR2 is YSYEKL in the germline V gene. The CDR3 runs to 15 residues. CDR3 sequence (DNA): TGCGCCAGCAGCCAAGGGACGGTGGGCACAGATACGCAGTATTTT. This sequence encodes CASSQGTVGTDTQYF.